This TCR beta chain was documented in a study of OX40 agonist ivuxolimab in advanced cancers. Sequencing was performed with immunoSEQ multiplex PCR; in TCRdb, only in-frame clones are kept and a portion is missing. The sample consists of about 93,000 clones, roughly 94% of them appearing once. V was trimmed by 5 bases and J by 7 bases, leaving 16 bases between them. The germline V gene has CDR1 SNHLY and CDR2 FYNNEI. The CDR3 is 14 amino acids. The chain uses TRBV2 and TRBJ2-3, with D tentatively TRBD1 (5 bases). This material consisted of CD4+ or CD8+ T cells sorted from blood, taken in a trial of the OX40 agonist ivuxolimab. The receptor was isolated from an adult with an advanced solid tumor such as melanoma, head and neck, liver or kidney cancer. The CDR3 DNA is TGTGCCAGCAGTCCAAGACAGCCTACAAATACGCAGTATTTT. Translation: CASSPRQPTNTQYF.